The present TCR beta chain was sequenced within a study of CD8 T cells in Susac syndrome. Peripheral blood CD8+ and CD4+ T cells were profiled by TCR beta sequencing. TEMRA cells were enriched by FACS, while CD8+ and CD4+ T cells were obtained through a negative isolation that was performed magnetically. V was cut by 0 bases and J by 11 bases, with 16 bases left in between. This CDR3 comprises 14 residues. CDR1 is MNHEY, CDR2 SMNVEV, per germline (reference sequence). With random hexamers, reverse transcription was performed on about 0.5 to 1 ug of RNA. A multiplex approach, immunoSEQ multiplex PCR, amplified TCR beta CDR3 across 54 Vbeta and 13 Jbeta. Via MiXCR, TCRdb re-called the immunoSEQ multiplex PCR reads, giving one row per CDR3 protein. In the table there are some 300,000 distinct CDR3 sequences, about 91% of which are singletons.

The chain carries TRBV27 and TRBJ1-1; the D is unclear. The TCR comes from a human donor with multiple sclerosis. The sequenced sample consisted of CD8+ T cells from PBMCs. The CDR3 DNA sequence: TGTGCCAGCAGTTTATCGATGTTTGGGCAGCCGGCTTTCTTT. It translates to CASSLSMFGQPAFF.